These T cell receptor beta chains were read from a single sample in a study of cytomegalovirus exposure and HLA in healthy donors. Produced via immunoSEQ multiplex PCR; TCRdb's table is partial and in-frame only. The table has about 100,000 clones, about 86% seen once. Sequencing was performed on PBMCs. These receptors were obtained from a woman in her sixties or seventies in good health and CMV-seropositive. Both conserved end residues are part of each CDR3. A D gene is named only where the DNA matches it firmly. Clone size, where shown, is once, few, many, or a class for clones that have expanded.

d_gene,j_gene,v_gene,abundance,CDR3aa,CDR3nt
.,TRBJ1-1,TRBV5-1,.,CASTRTLQGTEAFF,TGCGCCAGCACGAGGACCCTCCAGGGCACTGAAGCTTTCTTT
.,TRBJ1-1,TRBV15,.,CATSRDPATAEAFF,TGTGCCACCAGCAGAGACCCGGCGACAGCCGAAGCTTTCTTT
.,TRBJ2-7,TRBV18,.,CASSAGPYEQYF,TGTGCCAGCTCGGCAGGGCCCTACGAGCAGTACTTC
TRBD2,TRBJ2-7,TRBV7-2,few,CASSLIGRAVHEQYF,TGTGCCAGCAGCTTAATCGGGAGGGCTGTCCACGAGCAGTACTTC
.,TRBJ1-6,TRBV30,.,CAWSSGYNSPLHF,TGTGCCTGGAGTTCAGGGTACAATTCACCCCTCCACTTT
.,TRBJ1-2,TRBV7-2,.,CASSLGQGLGYTF,TGTGCCAGCAGCTTAGGGCAGGGGTTAGGCTACACCTTC
TRBD2,TRBJ2-5,TRBV2,.,CASSVREWAQLYQETQYF,TGTGCCAGCAGTGTGCGGGAGTGGGCTCAGTTGTACCAAGAGACCCAGTACTTC
.,TRBJ1-5,TRBV28,.,CASTGGGGQPQHF,TGTGCCAGCACCGGGGGGGGCGGGCAGCCCCAGCATTTT
.,TRBJ1-4,TRBV9,.,CASSRGRTNEKLFF,TGTGCCAGCAGCAGGGGTCGGACTAATGAAAAACTGTTTTTT
.,TRBJ2-1,TRBV4-3,once,CASSASRDREQFF,TGCGCCAGCAGCGCCTCCCGGGATCGTGAGCAGTTCTTC
TRBD1,TRBJ1-5,TRBV27,.,CASSSGTGGNQPQHF,TGTGCCAGCAGTTCCGGGACAGGCGGCAATCAGCCCCAGCATTTT
.,TRBJ1-5,TRBV10-2,.,CASRDTDSNQPQHF,TGCGCCAGCAGGGACACCGATAGCAATCAGCCCCAGCATTTT
TRBD1,TRBJ1-2,TRBV7-2,.,CASSLGRQGYGYTF,TGTGCCAGCAGCTTAGGACGACAGGGTTATGGCTACACCTTC